There are a few counts of the clone carrying this T cell receptor (beta chain). Its specificity is unknown. Study-level points and caveats: Whole repertoires were not studied in the larger cohort, only one V-J beta rearrangement.

Trimming pared 1 base from V and 8 bases from J, leaving 18 bases between. CDR1 is SGHKS and CDR2 is YYEKEE in the germline V gene (reference sequence). This CDR3 has 15 amino acids. TCRdb redid the calling of the 5' RACE reads with MiXCR, one entry per CDR3 protein. The sample has about 40,000 distinct CDR3 sequences, approximately 20% seen once. The rearrangement joins TRBV5-5 to TRBJ1-1; TRBD1 might be the D (6 bases). The source of this sequence is a female donor with breast cancer. The sample comprised naive CD4+ T cells sorted from a lymph node. Subset in this sample: naive CD4+ T cells, CD4+CD45RA+CD25-. The CDR3 region is CASSLQGSDVGEAFF. CDR3 bases: TGTGCCAGCAGCTTGCAGGGGTCTGACGTGGGCGAAGCTTTCTTT.